This TCR beta chain was recorded in a study of T cell changes during pregnancy in multiple sclerosis. TCRdb's table, derived via immunoSEQ multiplex PCR, lists solely in-frame clones and lacks some. This sample has about 62,000 clones, with approximately 93% found just once. There are 14 residues in the CDR3. In germline, CDR1 is SQVTM, CDR2 ANQGSEA. J was trimmed by 4 bases and V by 2 bases; bases with no gene match: 5. The chain links TRBV29-1 to TRBJ1-3, with 7 bases that match TRBD1. This specimen consisted of CD8+ T cells from peripheral blood mononuclear cells, obtained in the second trimester of pregnancy. The sequence derives from a female donor with multiple sclerosis, enrolled in a pregnancy study. CDR3 protein: CSVELLGGGNTIYF. DNA for the CDR3: TGCAGCGTTGAACTGCTAGGGGGCGGAAACACCATATATTTT.